What follows are 19 T cell receptor beta chains derived from one specimen sequenced in a study of graft-versus-host responses after intestinal transplantation (dated by TCRdb to about 2021). No antigens are known for them. Receptors were amplified or captured by the immunoSEQ multiplex PCR assay. TCRdb mirrors the immuneACCESS table, restricted to in-frame sequences. Some clones are absent from its copies; in checked studies, under half trace to an unresolved V gene, and the reason for the others is unknown. The sample table shows about 50,000 clones, and roughly 91% are seen once. More than 2% of the sample comes from the top ten. What the time point label conveys for this sample: cells obtained before transplantation from donor or recipient. Specimen: unstimulated CD4+ T cells sorted from spleen or lymph node cells, collected before transplant. The receptors here all came from a human donor who was the organ donor for an intestinal transplant.

The rearrangement uses TRBV4-3 and TRBJ2-3; possibly TRBD1 for D (5 bases). V was shortened by 0 bases and J by 6 bases, with 13 bases between the two germline ends. The CDR3 sequence is 15 residues long. CDR1 LGHNA and CDR2 YSLEER come from the germline V gene. The chain's CDR3 is CASSQDARADDTQYF. The DNA of the CDR3 is TGCGCCAGCAGCCAAGATGCCAGGGCCGACGATACGCAGTATTTT.

The chain's CDR3 is CASSSLRVAGEQYF. CDR3 coding DNA: TGTGCCAGCAGCTCGTTACGGGTAGCGGGGGAGCAGTACTTC. The V call is TRBV5-6, the J call TRBJ2-5; TRBD2 matches 9 bases. Germline V gene sequence: CDR1 SGHDT, CDR2 YYEEEE. The CDR3 totals 14 residues. The J segment lost 11 bases and the V segment lost 3 bases, leaving 11 bases of the junction unmatched.

The gene calls are TRBV7-6 and TRBJ2-1, with D uncertain. Trimming stripped 1 base from V and 3 bases from J, with 10 bases between. Germline CDR1 is SGHVS and CDR2 is FNYEAQ. This CDR3 contains 15 residues. The CDR3 region is CASSLGFWDYNEQFF. The CDR3 coding sequence is TGTGCCAGCAGCTTAGGATTTTGGGACTACAATGAGCAGTTCTTC.

The chain employs TRBV25-1 and TRBJ1-2; 9 bases fit TRBD1. The V gene end was trimmed by 3 bases and the J gene end by 6 bases; junction bases not matched to a gene: 14. The CDR3 covers 17 residues. Germline V gives CDR1 MGHDK, CDR2 SYGVNS. The CDR3 protein is CASSEAAPRDRVHGYTF. The CDR3, as DNA: TGTGCCAGCAGTGAGGCCGCCCCCCGGGACAGGGTTCATGGCTACACCTTC.

The V call is TRBV7-3, the J call TRBJ2-2; 8 nucleotides agree with TRBD2. The V gene's germline CDR1 is SGHTA and CDR2 FQGTGA. The CDR3 is 16 residues long. With 3 bases clipped from V and 2 bases from J, the junction kept 5 bases outside the gene matches. In DNA, the CDR3 is TGTGCCAGCAGCTTGGGTCTAGCGGGTAACACCGGGGAGCTGTTTTTT. Protein sequence: CASSLGLAGNTGELFF.

The chain links TRBV19 to TRBJ1-6; D unresolved. The CDR3 sequence is 15 residues long. In germline, CDR1 is LNHDA, CDR2 SQIVND (reference sequence). V was cut by 10 bases and J by 7 bases, with 20 bases left in between. The CDR3 region has the DNA TGTGCCACTTCCGGAGGCGGGGTCGGAAATTCACCCCTCCACTTT. It is translated as CATSGGGVGNSPLHF. Full variable domain (remainder filled in from reference TRBV19 and TRBJ1-6): DGGITQSPKYLFRKEGQNVTLSCEQNLNHDAMYWYRQDPGQGLRLIYYSQIVNDFQKGDIAEGYSVSREKKESFPLTVTSAQKNPTAFYLCATSGGGVGNSPLHFGNGTRLTVT.

This sequence joins TRBV6-5 and TRBJ2-1; 8 bases are a match to TRBD1. V dropped 5 bases and J dropped 9; count of bases not matched to a gene: 6. The CDR3 is 13 amino acids. From germline, CDR1 is MNHEY and CDR2 SVGAGI. The CDR3 bases are TGTGCCAGCAGTCTCCAGGGGGCGGGTGAGCAGTTCTTC. Protein sequence: CASSLQGAGEQFF.

The chain joins TRBV5-6 to TRBJ2-7, with D maybe TRBD1 (5 bases). CDR1 and CDR2 from the germline V gene are SGHDT and YYEEEE. V was cut by 3 bases and J by 1 base, with 17 bases left in between. The CDR3 runs to 16 residues. The DNA for the CDR3 is TGTGCCAGCAGCTCTCCCGGAACAGGCCCATCCTACGAGCAGTACTTC. Its protein is CASSSPGTGPSYEQYF.

This chain connects TRBV6-6 to TRBJ1-3; unclear D gene. Germline assignment: CDR1 MNHNY and CDR2 SVGAGI (reference sequence). This CDR3 region has 14 residues. Trimming pared 0 bases from V and 8 bases from J, leaving 11 bases between. CDR3 region: CASSYSQDVDTIYF. In DNA, the CDR3 is TGTGCCAGCAGTTACTCGCAGGATGTTGACACCATATATTTT.

The rearrangement links TRBV7-2 to TRBJ2-7; 12 bases line up with TRBD2. The CDR3 runs to 14 residues. V dropped 4 bases and J dropped 5; count of bases not matched to a gene: 3. Germline CDR1 reads SGHTA; CDR2 reads FQGNSA. CDR3 in DNA: TGTGCCAGCAGCTCGGGACTAGCGGGCGACGAGCAGTACTTC. Translation: CASSSGLAGDEQYF.

The chain couples TRBV15 to TRBJ2-5, with D unclear. Per the germline V gene, CDR1 is LNHNV and CDR2 is YYDKDF (reference sequence). This CDR3 has 13 amino acids. The ends were cut back, 2 bases at V and 5 bases at J, with 9 bases in the middle. CDR3 region: CATSRRTVETQYF. In nucleotides, the CDR3 is TGTGCCACCAGCAGACGTACTGTTGAGACCCAGTACTTC.

In regard to this clone: The same CDR3 arises from other DNA sequences in this sample as well. This rearrangement joins TRBV7-2 to TRBJ2-4; perhaps TRBD2 as D (7 bases). The CDR3 extends over 17 amino acids. V lost 1 base and J 0 bases, leaving 13 bases between the germline ends. Germline V CDR1 and CDR2: SGHTA, FQGNSA. CDR3 DNA sequence: TGTGCCAGCAGCTTAGGGGGGCTAGCGGTAGCCAAAAACATTCAGTACTTC. Its translation is CASSLGGLAVAKNIQYF.

The V call is TRBV30, the J call TRBJ2-7, with 7 bases that match TRBD1. Germline V gives CDR1 GTSNPN, CDR2 SVGIG (reference sequence). The CDR3 is made up of 13 amino acids. Unmatched junction bases numbered 6, after V lost 3 bases and J lost 4 bases. The CDR3 here is CAWSSGGWYEQYF. DNA for the CDR3: TGTGCCTGGAGCTCAGGGGGATGGTACGAGCAGTACTTC.

V is TRBV27 and J is TRBJ1-2; D gene ambiguous. V lost 2 bases and J lost 3, with 4 bases in between. This CDR3 has 12 residues. The germline CDR1 and CDR2 sequences are MNHEY and SMNVEV (reference sequence). The CDR3 coding sequence is TGTGCCAGCAGTTTAAGGGACTATGGCTACACCTTC. Translating it yields CASSLRDYGYTF.

V usage is TRBV28 and J usage is TRBJ1-4; 8 nucleotides line up with TRBD1. Germline CDR1 MDHEN, CDR2 SYDVKM. J was trimmed by 5 bases and V by 8 bases; bases with no gene match: 1. CDR3 length: 12 residues. CDR3 DNA: TGTGCCAGCCGGACAGGGAATGAAAAACTGTTTTTT. Its translation is CASRTGNEKLFF.

The rearrangement uses TRBV28 and TRBJ1-6; D is possibly TRBD1 (6 bases). The V end was cut by 3 bases, the J end by 9 bases, with 15 bases between. Germline V CDR1 and CDR2: MDHEN, SYDVKM. The CDR3 covers 15 residues. CDR3 loop: CASSLRKTGSSPLHF. CDR3 bases: TGTGCCAGCAGTTTGAGGAAAACAGGGAGTTCACCCCTCCACTTT.

This chain links TRBV28 with TRBJ1-4, with D hard to call. V lost 3 bases to trimming and J lost 0 bases, with 14 bases between them. The CDR3 totals 17 residues. Germline CDR1 and CDR2: MDHEN and SYDVKM. CDR3 protein: CASSFLFSSATNEKLFF. The DNA of the CDR3 is TGTGCCAGCAGTTTCCTTTTTTCCTCCGCAACTAATGAAAAACTGTTTTTT.

V is TRBV7-2 and J is TRBJ2-5, with 13 nucleotides matching TRBD2. V was pared by 5 bases and J by 2 bases, with 11 bases of the junction left unmatched. Germline CDR1 SGHTA, CDR2 FQGNSA. CDR3 length: 18 amino acids. The CDR3 loop is CASSPRAGLAGNQETQYF. The DNA of the CDR3 is TGTGCCAGCAGCCCTAGGGCGGGACTAGCGGGAAATCAAGAGACCCAGTACTTC.

V gene TRBV28 combines with J gene TRBJ1-1; TRBD1 is a possible D gene (5 bases). Deletions cut 2 bases from V and 4 bases from J, with 17 bases between. The V gene's germline CDR1 is MDHEN and CDR2 SYDVKM. The CDR3 contains 16 residues. DNA of the CDR3: TGTGCCAGCAGTTTAGTTCCCCCTACAAGGGGCACTGAAGCTTTCTTT. Translation: CASSLVPPTRGTEAFF.